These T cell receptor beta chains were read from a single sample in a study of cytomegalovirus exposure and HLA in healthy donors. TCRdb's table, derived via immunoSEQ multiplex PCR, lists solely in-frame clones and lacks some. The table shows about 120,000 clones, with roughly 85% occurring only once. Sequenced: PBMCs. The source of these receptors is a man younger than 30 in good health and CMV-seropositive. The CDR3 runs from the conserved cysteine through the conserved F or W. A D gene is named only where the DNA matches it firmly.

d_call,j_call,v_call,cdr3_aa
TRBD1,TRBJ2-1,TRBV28,CASSLPLTGVSYNEQFF
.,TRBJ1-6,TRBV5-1,CASSLAGISPLHF
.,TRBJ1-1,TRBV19,CASKGDSGTEAFF
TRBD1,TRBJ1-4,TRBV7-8,CASSRTGAGEKLFF
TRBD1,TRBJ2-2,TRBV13,CASIEGTGRYTGELFF
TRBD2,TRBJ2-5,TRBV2,CASSGLAGGYQETQYF
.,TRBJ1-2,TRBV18,CASSPARDSGYTF
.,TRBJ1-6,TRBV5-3,CARSLAGTSYSPLHF
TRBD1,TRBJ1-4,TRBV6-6,CASSPQGDQEKLFF
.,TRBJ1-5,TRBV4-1,CASSQASGGQPQHF
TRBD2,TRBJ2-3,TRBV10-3,CAIRGEGAGRTTDTQYF
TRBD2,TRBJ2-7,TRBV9,CASSAGTKTYEQYF
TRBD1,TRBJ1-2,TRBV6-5,CASRPGGFYGYTF
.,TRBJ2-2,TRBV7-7,CASSPGAGAHTGELFF
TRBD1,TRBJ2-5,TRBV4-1,CASSQGDRDMETQYF
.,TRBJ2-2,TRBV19,CASSPGQNTGELFF
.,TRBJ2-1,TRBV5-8,CVTRGRTSYNEQFF
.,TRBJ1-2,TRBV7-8,CASSLASRGEGLYGYTF
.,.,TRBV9,CASSVGVGGAYEQYF
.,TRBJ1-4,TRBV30,CACSPGSWNEKLFF
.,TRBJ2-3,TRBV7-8,CASSLVSSTWDTQYF
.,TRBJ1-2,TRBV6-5,CASSLAGPFYGYTF
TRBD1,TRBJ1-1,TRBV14,CASSQAYRQGTPEAFF
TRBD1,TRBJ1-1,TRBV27,CASSSPYRGNEAFF
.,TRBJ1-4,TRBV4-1,CASGFTKGDEKLFF
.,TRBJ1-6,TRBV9,CASSVDGGSSYNSPLHF
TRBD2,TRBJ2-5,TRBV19,CASMPRGSGGSQETQYF
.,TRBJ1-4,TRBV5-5,CASSTSAGGGRQLFF